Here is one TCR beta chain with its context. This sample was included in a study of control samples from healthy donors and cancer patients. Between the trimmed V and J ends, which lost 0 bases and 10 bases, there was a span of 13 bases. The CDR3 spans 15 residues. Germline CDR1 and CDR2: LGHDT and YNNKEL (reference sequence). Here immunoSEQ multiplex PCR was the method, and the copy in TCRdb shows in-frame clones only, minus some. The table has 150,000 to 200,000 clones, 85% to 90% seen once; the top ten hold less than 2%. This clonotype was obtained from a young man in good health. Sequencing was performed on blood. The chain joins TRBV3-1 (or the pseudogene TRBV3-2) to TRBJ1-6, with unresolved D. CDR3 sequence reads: CASSQDLPDVSPLHF. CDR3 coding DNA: TGTGCCAGCAGCCAAGATCTACCGGACGTCTCACCCCTCCACTTT.